Sequencing of this T cell receptor beta chain was carried out in a study of Graves' ophthalmopathy and Graves' hyperthyroidism. V was clipped by 3 bases and J by 7 bases, with 16 bases between them. The CDR3 has 15 amino acids. From germline, CDR1 is GTSNPN and CDR2 SVGIG (reference sequence). PBMCs stemmed from 7.5 to 10 ml of fresh peripheral blood. This clonotype appeared a few times. TCR beta CDR3 regions were amplified from RNA transcripts. HTBI primers primed a first-round RT-PCR, and a second-round multiplex PCR followed. TCRdb analysed the multiplex PCR reads with MiXCR anew, one entry per CDR3 protein. The sample gives 650,000 to 800,000 distinct CDR3 sequences, just over 40% of which show up once; around 3.3% is in the top ten.

The receptor was derived from an adult man with Graves' ophthalmopathy. The sample comprised peripheral blood. The gene calls are TRBV30 and TRBJ1-6, with TRBD1 as a possible D gene (6 bases). Here the CDR3 DNA reads TGTGCCTGGAGCTCACAGGGACTCCAAAATTCACCCCTCCACTTT. It yields the protein CAWSSQGLQNSPLHF.